The next 2 T cell receptor beta chains were all read from a single sample in a study of T-cell memory formation after mild COVID-19. Each CDR3 protein gets one entry after TCRdb re-called the 5' RACE reads with MiXCR. Among 350,000 to 500,000 distinct CDR3 sequences listed, about 20% were seen once. Input material: PBMCs or a T cell subset sorted from them (not recorded which). The receptors derive from a man between 18 and 29 years old who had mild COVID-19 (a few samples of this study predate the infection). Cell type and time point are not known.

This clonotype was observed a few times. The V gene is TRBV6-2 or TRBV6-3, the J gene TRBJ2-1; TRBD2 might be the D (5 bases). Germline V gene sequence: CDR1 MNHEY, CDR2 SVGEGT. Deletions cut 6 bases from V and 9 bases from J, with 15 bases between. The CDR3 contains 13 residues. Here the CDR3 reads CASRPGRSGEQFF. CDR3 nucleotide sequence: TGTGCCAGCAGACCGGGCCGCAGCGGTGAGCAGTTCTTC.

The chain combines TRBV5-1 with TRBJ2-5; possibly TRBD1 for D (6 bases). The V end lost 4 bases, the J end lost 2 bases, and 15 bases lay between the germline ends. The germline gives CDR1 SGHRS, CDR2 YFSETQ. There are 15 residues in the CDR3. The CDR3 nucleotides read TGCGCCAGCAGCCCGGGACACCAAAAACAAGAGACCCAGTACTTC. It encodes CASSPGHQKQETQYF.